Below are 2 T cell receptor beta chains sequenced from a single sample in a study of long-term antiretroviral therapy in people with HIV. Version v3.0 of the immunoSEQ assay ran at survey level. Profiling relied on immunoSEQ multiplex PCR, and the TCRdb table lists in-frame clones only, not all of them. The profile shows 40,000 or so clones, around four fifths of them singletons. The specimen was unsorted PBMCs, collected 0.3 years after starting antiretroviral therapy. The receptor set was obtained from a man younger than 35 with HIV.

The chain joins TRBV30 to TRBJ2-7; D unclear. The CDR3 extends over 10 amino acids. Germline CDR1 is GTSNPN and CDR2 is SVGIG (reference sequence). Trimming shortened V by 1 base and J by 5 bases, and 3 bases separated the two germline ends. The CDR3 reads CAWSDNEQYF. CDR3 DNA: TGTGCCTGGAGTGACAACGAGCAGTACTTC.

This sequence joins TRBV29-1 and TRBJ1-2; D not resolved. V was trimmed by 1 base and J by 5 bases, leaving 5 bases between them. The CDR3 runs 11 residues. Germline-derived CDR1 and CDR2 are SQVTM and ANQGSEA. This chain's CDR3 is CSVEGGYGYTF. The CDR3 DNA is TGCAGCGTTGAAGGGGGTTATGGCTACACCTTC.